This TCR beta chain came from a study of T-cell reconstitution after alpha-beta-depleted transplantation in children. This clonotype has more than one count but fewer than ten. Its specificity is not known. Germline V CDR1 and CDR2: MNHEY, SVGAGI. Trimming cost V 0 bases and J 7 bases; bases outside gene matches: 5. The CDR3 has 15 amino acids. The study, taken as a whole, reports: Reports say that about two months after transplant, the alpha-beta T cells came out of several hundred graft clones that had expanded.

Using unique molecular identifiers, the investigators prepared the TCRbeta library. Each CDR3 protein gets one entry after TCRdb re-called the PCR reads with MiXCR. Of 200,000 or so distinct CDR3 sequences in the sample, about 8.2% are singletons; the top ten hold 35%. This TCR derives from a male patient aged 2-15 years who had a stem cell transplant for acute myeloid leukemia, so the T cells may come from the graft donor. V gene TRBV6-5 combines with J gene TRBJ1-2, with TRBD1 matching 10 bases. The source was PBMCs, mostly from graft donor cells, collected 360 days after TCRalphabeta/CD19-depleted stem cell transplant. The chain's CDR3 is CASSYSLDRGLGYTF. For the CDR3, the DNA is TGTGCCAGCAGTTACTCCCTCGACAGGGGGCTTGGCTACACCTTC.